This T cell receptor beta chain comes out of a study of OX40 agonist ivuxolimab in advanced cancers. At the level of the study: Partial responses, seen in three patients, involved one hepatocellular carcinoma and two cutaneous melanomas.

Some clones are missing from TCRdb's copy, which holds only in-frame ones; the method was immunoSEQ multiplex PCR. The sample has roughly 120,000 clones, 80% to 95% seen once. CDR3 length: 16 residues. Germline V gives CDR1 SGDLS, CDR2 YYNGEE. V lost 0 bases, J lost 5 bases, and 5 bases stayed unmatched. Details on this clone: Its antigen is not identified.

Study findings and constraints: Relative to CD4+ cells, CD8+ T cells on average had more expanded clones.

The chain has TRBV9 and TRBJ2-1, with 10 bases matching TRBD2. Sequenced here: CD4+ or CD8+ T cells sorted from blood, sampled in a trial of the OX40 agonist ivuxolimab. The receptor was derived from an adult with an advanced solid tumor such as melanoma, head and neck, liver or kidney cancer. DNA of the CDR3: TGTGCCAGCAGCGTAGGGGGGACTAGCGTGAACAATGAGCAGTTCTTC. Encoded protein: CASSVGGTSVNNEQFF.